This TCR beta chain was recorded in a study of cytomegalovirus exposure and HLA in healthy donors (TCRdb year 2017). About the study as a whole: In an earlier analysis of roughly 500 of the donors, about 270 Gb of sequence data and 117 million unique TCR beta sequences from about 179 million T cells were reported. About 320 gigabases of sequencing data and approximately 80 million unique TCR sequences were included in an early release covering around 650 HLA-typed donors. Among the roughly 400 genotyped donors, around 81% belonged to the genetic ancestry cluster associated with self-reported Caucasian donors. The aim of the study was to test whether cataloging public T cell receptors could identify signatures of past pathogen exposure. Using immunosequencing, the study profiled T cell repertoires from fewer than 850 subjects and related those repertoires to cytomegalovirus serostatus. Besides the first cohort of some 670 subjects, a separate validation cohort made up of around 120 different subjects was used. To predict cytomegalovirus infection status, the study combined high-throughput TCR immunosequencing, statistical association of individual TCRs with disease status, and machine learning. A later analysis re-examined previously published TCR beta repertoires from about 700 donors and added high-resolution HLA genotyping to investigate patterns of TCR occurrence. Rather than drawing on any new phenotypic data, the later analysis identified candidate immune exposures from TCR beta sequences and the way those sequences occurred across donors. An earlier analysis of 587 of the donors used high-throughput TCR beta sequencing to judge whether each TCR beta V gene segment behaved as functional or pseudogenic. Donor age, sex, ethnicity and CMV serostatus were collected together with the repertoire data. In a later genetic analysis, genome-wide SNP genotypes for about three fifths of the roughly 670 donors were used, and that subset was treated as a discovery cohort. All discovery cohort repertoires had been generated using a single sequencing platform. Both class I and class II loci were covered by HLA typing, at four-digit resolution. The number of donors typed differed by locus, with roughly 620-630 for A, B, C, DRB1 and DQB1, roughly 520 for DQA1, 600 to 610 for DPA1, and over 400 for DPB1. A handful of DR-DQ haplotypes were treated as single units for association and clustering because of strong linkage in the cohort. Among roughly 400 genotyped donors of the cohort, an average of roughly 240,000 unique TCR beta nucleotide sequences were sequenced per donor, about a sixth of them non-productive.

For CDR1 and CDR2, the germline V gene lists SGHRS and YFSETQ. V is pared back by 0 bases and J by 3 bases, with 6 bases lying between the germline termini. Counted from cysteine to phenylalanine, this CDR3 has 13 amino acids. Only CDR3 DNA is held: 39 bases, read in frame from base 1. The cohort was made up of hundreds of healthy bone marrow donors. Cohort members were all nominally healthy when sampled, although unrecorded immune exposures were likely present. The donor tested CMV seronegative, placing the donor among the 350 or so seronegative members of the cohort. Every donor gave a peripheral blood sample, and the peripheral blood mononuclear cells from that sample were used for TCR beta sequencing. Genomic DNA extraction from the blood cell samples was performed with the Qiagen DNeasy Blood Extraction Kit. With regard to this clone: Which antigen it targets is not known. Within one base of it there is no much larger clone, and no base qualities were kept.

Paper-wide results and their limitations: A few of the identified cytomegalovirus-associated TCR beta chains were confirmed in vitro to be specific for cytomegalovirus antigens. In a later genetic analysis, fewer N-insertions in productive TCRs were reported among donors in an Asian-associated ancestry cluster than the roughly 700-donor mean. Correlated functional status among segregating V segments might reflect linkage disequilibrium, but an unknown experimental factor could not be ruled out. A further reported finding was that TCR beta sequences accurately predicted the HLA-A and HLA-B alleles for most subjects in the first cohort. Immune exposure information for the cohort was limited to CMV serostatus. In this cohort, only TCR beta chains were sequenced, and detectable features were limited by the absence of alpha or paired-chain data. According to a later analysis, parvovirus B19, influenza, CMV and Epstein-Barr virus appeared linked to several top co-occurrence clusters. Roughly uniform sequencing depth across donors was assumed in presence/absence analyses, although this assumption may not hold. The authors suggested that the approach could potentially be extended to other disease states and immunological phenotypes. In a later analysis, HLA-associated TCR beta chains were found to be more clonally expanded and to have lower generation probabilities than equally common non-associated chains. An association between a missense DCLRE1C variant and V-gene and J-gene trimming of TCR beta chains was found in a later genetic analysis and replicated in an independent cohort. In an earlier analysis of more than 450 of the donors, most TCR beta V segments were observed in productive rearrangements about 90% or about 30% of the time, broadly matching IMGT annotations. When HLA alleles, especially DR and DQ, strongly co-occurred, TCR associations were difficult to assign to individual alleles. Because counts were too low, roughly 16 rarely observed V segments, including chromosome 9 orphons, were excluded from the earlier analysis of a few hundred of the donors. At a false discovery rate of 0.05, a later analysis linked about 16,000 TCR beta sequences to specific HLA alleles. In a later analysis, most CMV-associated TCR beta chains were found to appear HLA-restricted, with HLA associations seemingly driven largely by CMV exposure. In a later analysis, TCR association rates were found to vary across HLA loci, with the most associated TCRs seen for DRB1 alleles and the fewest for HLA-C alleles. Cytomegalovirus status was reported to be diagnosed by the classifier with high specificity and sensitivity in both the original and validation cohorts. Because HLA typing was unavailable for some donors at each locus, only the typed subset was used in association tests. Across donors, most TCR sequences were observed very rarely, whereas some public TCRs were present in many individuals. Some IMGT-functional V segments, including TRBV6-2 and TRBV6-3, could not be told apart with the 87-base-pair reads, so those segments were excluded. A cluster of highly shared sequence variants was judged likely to represent a technical artifact of the sequencing pipeline. The study listed 150 to 200 TCR beta chains as associated with cytomegalovirus.

The library was prepared using the immunoSEQ multiplex PCR assay. The multiplex PCR relied on a mix of 60 forward primers for TCR Vbeta segments and 13 reverse primers for TCR Jbeta segments. The CDR3 region of rearranged TCR beta genes was amplified from genomic DNA by a multiplex PCR assay. The amplified TCR beta libraries were sequenced on the Illumina HiSeq System as 87-base-pair reads. The source study handled its data this way. Across the roughly 600 repertoires, a later analysis counted 75 million to 90 million unique TCR beta chains, 8.5 million to 12 million of which were shared by at least two donors. A nearest-neighbor algorithm error-corrected the raw reads and collapsed the reads into unique sequences, merging closely related sequences to remove PCR and sequencing errors. V, D and J gene segments were assigned by aligning CDR3 sequences to IMGT reference sequences. Each retained sequence needed at least a six-nucleotide match to both a V gene segment and a J gene segment. Rearrangements were called productive when the CDR3 lacked stop codons and stayed in frame with V and J; all others were non-productive. Following IMGT convention, CDR3 was defined as the stretch from the second conserved V-encoded cysteine up to the conserved J-encoded phenylalanine. Sequences without an unambiguous match to a single V gene segment were excluded from the earlier analysis of approximately 560 of the donors. An earlier analysis of over 450 of the donors classified V segments as functional when productive rearrangements were above 56.7% and as segregating when the standard deviation between donors was above 5%. A statistical classification framework was built to diagnose cytomegalovirus status from the catalog of TCR beta chain sequences. V and J gene assignment, in a later analysis, came from comparing TCR nucleotide sequences with IMGT/GENE-DB human TR gene sequences. The TCRdist pipeline was used in a later analysis to assign CDR3 sequences and most-parsimonious VDJ recombination scenarios. A later analysis defined each TCR beta chain by its CDR3 amino acid sequence plus V-gene family, and excluded reads lacking a unique V-gene family. A later analysis removed 600 or so highly shared, low-generation-probability nucleotide sequences to deal with suspected cross-contamination and a sequencing artifact. In a later analysis, a clonal expansion index was calculated for each public chain from normalized within-repertoire ranks of inferred template counts. In a later analysis, generation probabilities were computed using a VDJ recombination model fitted to out-of-frame rearrangements, and the results were checked against IGoR. In a later analysis, hypergeometric tests were used to score TCR-TCR, TCR-HLA and TCR-CMV co-occurrence, with a repertoire-size bias correction applied to TCR pairs. A later analysis estimated false discovery rates by permuting HLA or CMV assignments 20 times. In a later analysis, co-occurring TCRs were grouped using DBSCAN, and TCRdist sequence similarity was added for clustering within HLA-allele-positive subsets. Co-occurrence clustering excluded repertoires with fewer than 30,000 or more than 120,000 public chains, plus five with anomalous nucleotide sharing. Entries here come from immuneACCESS through TCRdb and include only in-frame sequences with V and J called. Some clones fail to appear in such tables; in the studies checked, an unresolved V gene covers under half of the shortfall, and the cause of the remainder is unknown. That table gives V, J and clone size, and the DNA gave D and trimming. The sample contains 98,000 or so clones, roughly three quarters of them found a single time. Approximately 8% of the sample lies in the top ten.

The chain joins TRBV5-1 to TRBJ1-1, with the D gene too uncertain to name. Input material: PBMCs. This sequence was found in a female donor in good health and CMV-seronegative. Here is the DNA: TGCGCCAGCAGCTTGGCCCTTTACACTGAAGCTTTCTTT. The translation is CASSLALYTEAFF.